The T cell receptor beta chain described here comes from a study of T cells in Graves' hyperthyroidism and ophthalmopathy. Study observations and caveats: Within blood appeared most thyroid clonotypes that had expanded above 0.001.

Researchers took RNA transcripts and amplified the TCR beta CDR3 regions from them. HTBI primers were the set used in a first-round RT-PCR of the TCR CDR3. TCRdb reprocessed the multiplex PCR reads via MiXCR and lists one record per CDR3 protein. The data show some 360,000 distinct CDR3 sequences, more than 11% seen once. The CDR3 covers 13 residues. Germline loops: CDR1 MNHNS, CDR2 SASEGT. Trimming left V 5 bases short and J 9 bases short, with 13 bases between. Over 18 months, lack of ophthalmopathy progression marked Graves' hyperthyroidism as stable. The hyperthyroidism patients had all been newly diagnosed, and their disease duration was under 2 months. Their ages ranged from 18 to 65 years. Exclusion of a patient resulted from uncontrolled infection, other autoimmune disease, pregnancy or lactation. This clonotype was observed many times. Its antigen is unknown.

This TCR came from a woman aged 55-69 years with Graves' hyperthyroidism. This sequence joins TRBV6-1 and TRBJ1-4; D possibly corresponds to TRBD1 (6 bases). The sample was blood. CDR3 DNA sequence: TGTGCCAGCAGTCAAGGGACAAGCCAAAAACTGTTTTTT. Residues: CASSQGTSQKLFF.